A single sample is the source of the 6 T cell receptor beta chains below, sequenced in a study of cytomegalovirus exposure and HLA in healthy donors. Primers for the PCR totalled 60 Vbeta and 13 Jbeta. Assay used: immunoSEQ multiplex PCR; TCRdb lists only in-frame clones, some missing. The sample holds roughly 160,000 clones; approximately 82% are singletons and the top ten take 7.5% to 9%. The sequencing sample was made of PBMCs. The receptors originated from a male donor in good health and CMV-seropositive.

The chain couples TRBV28 to TRBJ1-2; tentatively, D is TRBD1 (5 bases). CDR3 length equals 15 residues. Germline V gives CDR1 MDHEN, CDR2 SYDVKM. The germline V and J ends were trimmed by 8 bases and 1 base, with 17 bases remaining between them. The CDR3: CASYNSLGVNYGYTF. The DNA of the CDR3 is TGTGCCAGCTACAACAGTCTAGGGGTTAACTATGGCTACACCTTC.

This clone was counted a few times. The chain has TRBV7-8 and TRBJ2-1; TRBD1 might be the D (5 bases). The CDR3 totals 16 residues. Deletions cut 0 bases from V and 5 bases from J, with 14 bases between. Germline V CDR1 and CDR2: SGHVS, FQNEAQ. In nucleotides, the CDR3 is TGTGCCAGCAGCTTAGCGGGGCACAGGACCAACAATGAGCAGTTCTTC. Encoded protein: CASSLAGHRTNNEQFF. The complete variable domain, with remaining parts taken from reference TRBV7-8 and TRBJ2-1, reads GAGVSQSPRYKVAKRGQDVALRCDPISGHVSLFWYQQALGQGPEFLTYFQNEAQLDKSGLPSDRFFAERPEGSVSTLKIQRTQQEDSAVYLCASSLAGHRTNNEQFFGPGTRLTVL.

The J gene is TRBJ2-2, the V gene TRBV27; D is perhaps TRBD1 (6 bases). The CDR3 has 16 residues. The germline V gene has CDR1 MNHEY and CDR2 SMNVEV (reference sequence). The germline V and J ends were trimmed by 5 bases and 1 base, with 14 bases remaining between them. CDR3 protein: CASSNGQTLNTGELFF. CDR3 bases: TGTGCCAGCAGTAACGGACAGACTTTGAACACCGGGGAGCTGTTTTTT.

This rearrangement joins TRBV13 to TRBJ2-7, with 11 nucleotides matching TRBD2. The ends lost 4 bases at V and 6 bases at J; junction bases unmatched: 14. Germline CDR1 and CDR2: PRHDT and FYEKMQ (reference sequence). The CDR3 loop spans 17 amino acids. Here the CDR3 reads CASSSGLAGPGVGEQYF. The CDR3 coding sequence is TGTGCCAGCAGCTCCGGACTAGCGGGCCCGGGGGTCGGCGAGCAGTACTTC.

The J gene is TRBJ1-5, the V gene TRBV2; maybe TRBD1 (6 bases). V was pared by 4 bases and J by 7 bases, with 14 bases between. In germline, CDR1 is SNHLY, CDR2 FYNNEI. CDR3 length: 14 residues. In DNA form, the CDR3 reads TGTGCCAGCAGTGTAGGGCAGGGGTCCCAGCCCCAGCATTTT. Residues: CASSVGQGSQPQHF.

This clone occurred once. Other DNA variants within this sample encode the same CDR3. This chain links TRBV4-3 with TRBJ1-2, with 7 bases fitting TRBD1. Trimming took 1 base from V and 4 from J; bases not matched to a gene: 3. This CDR3 has 14 amino acids. CDR1 and CDR2 (germline): LGHNA, YSLEER. CDR3 sequence (DNA): TGCGCCAGCAGCCAAGCGGCAGGGGGCTATGGCTACACCTTC. This codes for CASSQAAGGYGYTF.